This T cell receptor (beta chain) was sequenced during a study of HIV-infected children after antiretroviral therapy interruption. Study background: EBV and CMV exposure was recorded in most children.

V gave up 0 bases and J gave up 3 bases, with 14 bases separating them. CDR1 and CDR2 (germline): LNHNV, YYDKDF (reference sequence). CDR3 length: 16 residues. This clonotype was picked up many times. Antigen: not known. RNA-based 3' RACE libraries used unique molecular identifiers. TCRdb passed the 3' RACE reads through MiXCR, listing each CDR3 protein once. The sample includes approximately 96,000 distinct CDR3 sequences, approximately 6.9% of them seen just once. General study findings and limits: Naive CD4+ sequences overlapped less between time points once interruption began.

Treatment indicated: PENTA 11 planned treatment interruption arm or continuous ART arm. Samples needed at least 5 million viable cryopreserved PBMCs. This clonotype originated in a pool of human donors with HIV. The chain combines TRBV15 with TRBJ2-5; D perhaps matches TRBD1 (5 bases). Specimen: CD45RA+ CD4+ T cells from PBMCs, pooled from several time points, collected from a donor given antiretroviral therapy, either interrupted or continuous. The subset: naive CD4+ CD45RA+ CD45RO- T cells. The CDR3 DNA is TGTGCCACCAGCAGAGATCCCCAGGGTTCGGAAGAGACCCAGTACTTC. Protein: CATSRDPQGSEETQYF.